This T cell receptor beta chain emerged from a study of cytomegalovirus exposure and HLA in healthy donors. Findings of the study overall: TCR beta V- and J-gene trimming was later associated with a missense DCLRE1C variant.

Researchers ran the PCR with 60 Vbeta and 13 Jbeta primers. TCRdb's table, derived via immunoSEQ multiplex PCR, lists solely in-frame clones and lacks some. The table shows 200,000 to 250,000 clones, with approximately 88% occurring only once. To note about this clone: What it recognizes is unknown.

V lost 3 bases to trimming and J lost 6 bases; unmatched junction nucleotides: 6. The CDR3 covers 14 residues. Looked up from germline, CDR1 is MNHEY and CDR2 is SMNVEV (reference sequence). The origin of this receptor is a boy between 2 and 10 years old in good health and CMV-seronegative. The V and J genes are TRBV27 and TRBJ1-2; 8 bases map to TRBD1. Sequenced material: PBMCs. This chain's CDR3 is CASSFSTGVDGYTF. CDR3 nucleotide sequence: TGTGCCAGCAGTTTCTCGACAGGGGTGGATGGCTACACCTTC.